One and the same sample provided the 22 T cell receptor beta chains below, sequenced in a study of blood T cells in healthy people across ages. A J-beta primer mix and a sample-barcoded 5' primer were used in a second PCR of roughly 6 to 11 cycles. TCRdb independently ran MiXCR on the 5' RACE reads; one entry per CDR3 protein. Here the sample spans some 800,000 distinct CDR3 sequences, 44% being singletons. The specimen sequenced was blood. The receptors originated from a man aged 60 to 69 in good health.

This clonotype was observed a handful of times. The V call is TRBV7-2, the J call TRBJ1-5, with 7 bases that match TRBD1. CDR1 and CDR2 from the germline V gene are SGHTA and FQGNSA. The V gene end was trimmed by 6 bases and the J gene end by 6 bases; junction bases not matched to a gene: 5. The CDR3 contains 13 residues. The CDR3 here is CASSQQGSQPQHF. The CDR3 region has the DNA TGTGCCAGCAGTCAACAGGGGTCTCAGCCCCAGCATTTT.

In this sample, this clonotype turned up a few times. The rearrangement joins TRBV6-5 to TRBJ1-1; D not resolved. With 2 bases removed from V and 7 bases from J, the gap between germline ends came to 20 bases. Per the germline V gene, CDR1 is MNHEY and CDR2 is SVGAGI. The CDR3 runs to 16 residues. The CDR3 spells CASSYMAKVRGNEAFF. CDR3 bases: TGTGCCAGCAGTTACATGGCTAAAGTTAGAGGGAATGAAGCTTTCTTT.

The chain uses TRBV20-1 and TRBJ2-7, with D perhaps TRBD1 (6 bases). The germline gives CDR1 DFQATT, CDR2 SNEGSKA (reference sequence). CDR3 size: 12 residues. The CDR3 reads CGGTTGSYEQYF. Here the CDR3 DNA reads TGCGGTGGTACGACAGGTTCCTACGAGCAGTACTTC.

The chain employs TRBV30 and TRBJ2-3; perhaps TRBD1 as D (6 bases). Germline V gives CDR1 GTSNPN, CDR2 SVGIG (reference sequence). CDR3 length: 15 amino acids. V lost 2 bases, J lost 2 bases, and 14 bases lay in between. In nucleotides, the CDR3 is TGTGCCTGGAGTTCCCCCAGGGGTGACACAGATACGCAGTATTTT. This codes for CAWSSPRGDTDTQYF.

This clonotype has just a few counts. The rearrangement joins TRBV18 to TRBJ1-1, with 8 bases that match TRBD1. Germline V gene sequence: CDR1 KGHSH, CDR2 LQKENI. Trimming took 1 base from V and 1 from J; bases not matched to a gene: 5. The CDR3 covers 16 residues. The CDR3 loop is CASSPLNRGANTEAFF. Written as DNA, the CDR3 is TGTGCCAGCTCACCACTGAACAGGGGGGCGAACACTGAAGCTTTCTTT.

The chain uses TRBV5-1 and TRBJ2-1; 9 bases agree with TRBD1. Germline CDR1 is SGHRS and CDR2 is YFSETQ. This CDR3 is built from 15 residues. The V and J ends lost 5 bases and 9 bases, in that order; junction bases with no gene match: 12. The CDR3 spells CASRTTTGQGGEQFF. CDR3 nucleotides: TGCGCCAGCAGAACTACCACGGGACAGGGCGGTGAGCAGTTCTTC.

The rearrangement uses TRBV3-1 and TRBJ1-1; D is unresolved. CDR1 LGHDT and CDR2 YNNKEL come from the germline V gene (reference sequence). Between the trimmed V and J ends, which lost 2 bases and 1 base, there was a span of 11 bases. This CDR3 is 15 amino acids long. The CDR3 loop reads CASSQISKGNTEAFF. The CDR3 coding sequence is TGTGCCAGCAGCCAAATCTCTAAGGGGAACACTGAAGCTTTCTTT.

This clonotype turned up a few times. The rearrangement links TRBV7-2 to TRBJ2-7; no definite D call. Trimming shortened V by 2 bases and J by 7 bases, and 9 bases separated the two germline ends. Germline V gives CDR1 SGHTA, CDR2 FQGNSA. This CDR3 is built from 12 residues. The CDR3 is CASSLTRVEQYF. Written as DNA, the CDR3 is TGTGCCAGCAGCTTAACCCGGGTAGAGCAGTACTTC.

The CDR3 loop reads CATSDFGGEQFF. The DNA for the CDR3 is TGTGCCACCAGTGATTTCGGAGGTGAGCAGTTCTTC. The chain has TRBV24-1 and TRBJ2-1, with D perhaps matching TRBD2 (5 bases). The CDR3 totals 12 residues. Germline loops: CDR1 KGHDR, CDR2 SFDVKD. Trimming removed 1 base at V and 9 bases at J, with 6 bases between.

The chain links TRBV5-1 to TRBJ2-4; 9 bases are a match to TRBD1. The J call may not be correct, given that the DNA end is closer to TRBJ2-7. Germline loops: CDR1 SGHRS, CDR2 YFSETQ. This CDR3 region has 13 residues. The CDR3 nucleotides are TGCGCCAGCGGGACAGGGATGGCCTACGAGCAGTACTTC. The encoded protein is CASGTGMAYEQYF.

The table lists this clonotype with many counts. The V and J genes are TRBV13 and TRBJ2-1; no definite D call. V lost 6 bases and J 6 bases, leaving 6 bases between the germline ends. Germline values: CDR1 PRHDT, CDR2 FYEKMQ (reference sequence). There are 11 residues in the CDR3. CDR3 in DNA: TGTGCCAGCAGTTCAGCCAATGAGCAGTTCTTC. Translating gives CASSSANEQFF. Full variable domain (remainder filled in from reference TRBV13 and TRBJ2-1): AAGVIQSPRHLIKEKRETATLKCYPIPRHDTVYWYQQGPGQDPQFLISFYEKMQSDKGSIPDRFSAQQFSDYHSELNMSSLELGDSALYFCASSSANEQFFGPGTRLTVL.

This rearrangement joins TRBV20-1 to TRBJ1-2; TRBD1 matches 8 bases. J gave up 4 bases and V 5 bases, and 6 bases lay outside the gene matches. Germline V gene lookup returns CDR1 DFQATT and CDR2 SNEGSKA (reference sequence). The CDR3 spans 13 residues. This CDR3 reads CSAPTGAIYGYTF. CDR3 DNA sequence: TGCAGTGCTCCGACAGGGGCCATCTATGGCTACACCTTC.

J is TRBJ2-3 and V is TRBV15, with D unclear. The V gene lost 1 base and the J gene lost 2 bases, with 19 bases spanning the gap. This CDR3 has 18 residues. Germline CDR1 is LNHNV and CDR2 is YYDKDF (reference sequence). The CDR3 DNA reads TGTGCCACCAGCAGAGGTGGGGTCGTTAGGCAGTACACAGATACGCAGTATTTT. It encodes CATSRGGVVRQYTDTQYF. The full variable domain, in which reference TRBV15 and TRBJ2-3 provide the parts outside the CDR3, is DAMVIQNPRYQVTQFGKPVTLSCSQTLNHNVMYWYQQKSSQAPKLLFHYYDKDFNNEADTPDNFQSRRPNTSFCFLDIRSPGLGDTAMYLCATSRGGVVRQYTDTQYFGPGTRLTVL.

This clonotype was seen once. V usage is TRBV11-3 and J usage is TRBJ2-7; the match to TRBD2 covers 7 bases. The V gene's germline CDR1 is SGHNT and CDR2 YENEEA. The CDR3 is made up of 16 amino acids. The V and J ends lost 0 bases and 2 bases, in that order; junction bases with no gene match: 7. CDR3 coding DNA: TGTGCCAGCAGCTTAGAGTTTGGTCGGGGGGCCTACGAGCAGTACTTC. This translates into CASSLEFGRGAYEQYF.

The rearrangement uses TRBV6-2 or TRBV6-3 and TRBJ2-6; D unresolved. Germline V gene lookup returns CDR1 MNHEY and CDR2 SVGEGT. The CDR3 spans 16 residues. Trimming removed 2 bases from V and 0 bases from J, with 8 bases in between. The CDR3 spells CASSYVTFSGANVLTF. The DNA for the CDR3 is TGTGCCAGCAGTTACGTCACTTTCTCTGGGGCCAACGTCCTGACTTTC.

The CDR3, as DNA: TGTGCCAGCAGCGTAGGGGGGACAGGGGAAGGCGAGACCCAGTACTTC. Translation: CASSVGGTGEGETQYF. The J gene is TRBJ2-5, the V gene TRBV9; 10 bases fit TRBD1. Germline CDR1 SGDLS, CDR2 YYNGEE. The CDR3 is 16 residues long. The V segment lost 0 bases and the J segment 5 bases; nucleotides outside the gene matches: 7.

This rearrangement joins TRBV27 to TRBJ1-4; maybe TRBD1 (6 bases). Trimming pared 4 bases from V and 3 bases from J, leaving 12 bases between. The CDR3 is made up of 15 amino acids. Germline values: CDR1 MNHEY, CDR2 SMNVEV (reference sequence). Written as DNA, the CDR3 is TGTGCCAGCAGTTCCACAGGGTGGCCTAATGAAAAACTGTTTTTT. Translation: CASSSTGWPNEKLFF. The full variable domain, completed using reference TRBV27 and TRBJ1-4, is EAQVTQNPRYLITVTGKKLTVTCSQNMNHEYMSWYRQDPGLGLRQIYYSMNVEVTDKGDVPEGYKVSRKEKRNFPLILESPSPNQTSLYFCASSSTGWPNEKLFFGSGTQLSVL.

This clonotype was observed a few times. This chain links TRBV4-1 with TRBJ1-5; 10 bases match TRBD1. CDR3 length equals 19 residues. Germline V gives CDR1 MGHRA, CDR2 YSYEKL. V trimming: 1 base; J trimming: 0 bases; junction bases outside the gene matches: 9. The CDR3 sequence: CASSQGGQGDLYSNQPQHF. The DNA of the CDR3 is TGCGCCAGCAGCCAAGGAGGACAGGGGGACTTATATAGCAATCAGCCCCAGCATTTT.

The J gene is TRBJ2-5, the V gene TRBV2, with D hard to call. The end of the DNA is better explained by TRBJ2-7, so the J call may be wrong. The CDR3 consists of 10 residues. Germline loops: CDR1 SNHLY, CDR2 FYNNEI. This CDR3 is CASSAREQYF. CDR3 nucleotides: TGTGCCAGCAGTGCGCGCGAGCAGTACTTC.

The chain uses TRBV6-6 and TRBJ1-1; a possible D gene is TRBD1 (5 bases). Germline V gene sequence: CDR1 MNHNY, CDR2 SVGAGI (reference sequence). The CDR3 runs 14 residues. Between the trimmed V and J ends, which lost 2 bases and 6 bases, there was a span of 13 bases. DNA for the CDR3: TGTGCCAGCAGTTACCGGGGGGAAAACTCTGAAGCTTTCTTT. It encodes CASSYRGENSEAFF.

In this sample, this clonotype turned up a few times. This rearrangement joins TRBV2 to TRBJ2-3; no reliable D call. With 5 bases removed from V and 1 base from J, the gap between germline ends came to 10 bases. Germline CDR1 and CDR2: SNHLY and FYNNEI. This CDR3 spans 14 amino acids. The CDR3 DNA sequence: TGTGCCAGCAGTATCGAGCTTGGCACAGATACGCAGTATTTT. Translated: CASSIELGTDTQYF.

The rearrangement links TRBV3-1 to TRBJ2-7; possible D gene TRBD2, 5 bases. The better agreement between TRBJ2-5 and the DNA end casts doubt on the J call. Germline assignment: CDR1 LGHDT and CDR2 YNNKEL (reference sequence). The CDR3 covers 14 residues. This CDR3 is CASSLGIGHETQYF. As DNA, the CDR3 is TGTGCCAGCAGCCTCGGGATAGGGCACGAGACCCAGTACTTC.